This TCR beta chain comes out of a study of T cells in Graves' hyperthyroidism and ophthalmopathy. This clonotype was observed at least ten times. The source material, RNA transcripts, was used to amplify TCR beta CDR3 regions. The study used the HTBI primer set for a first-round RT-PCR of the TCR CDR3. Via MiXCR, TCRdb re-called the multiplex PCR reads, giving one row per CDR3 protein. The repertoire consists of 150,000 to 200,000 distinct CDR3 sequences, with more than 15% occurring once and the leading ten covering around 29%. Absent ophthalmopathy progression within 18 months defined stable Graves' hyperthyroidism. The study enrolled patients aged 18 to 65 with newly diagnosed hyperthyroidism of under 2 months' duration. Clinical symptoms, serum thyroxine, TRAb, thyroid ultrasound and orbital computed tomography established diagnosis. V lost 5 bases to trimming and J lost 4 bases; unmatched junction nucleotides: 7. CDR1 and CDR2 (germline): MDHEN, SYDVKM. The CDR3 contains 15 residues.

This receptor was obtained from a woman between 45 and 65 years old with Graves' hyperthyroidism. J is TRBJ1-5 and V is TRBV28, with TRBD1 matching 8 bases. Specimen: blood. The CDR3 DNA follows: TGTGCCAGCAGTCTAAATGACAGGGGAAATCAGCCCCAGCATTTT. Its protein product is CASSLNDRGNQPQHF.